The 9 T cell receptor beta chains presented below share a single source sample, sequenced in a study of OX40 agonist ivuxolimab in advanced cancers. Generated by immunoSEQ multiplex PCR, the TCRdb table keeps only in-frame clones and is missing some. The sample holds 75,000 to 85,000 clones; about nine tenths are singletons and the top ten take about 0.25%. Here the sequenced sample was CD4+ or CD8+ T cells sorted from blood, taken in a trial of the OX40 agonist ivuxolimab. Every receptor here comes from an adult with an advanced solid tumor such as melanoma, head and neck, liver or kidney cancer.

The rearrangement uses TRBV30 and TRBJ2-3; tentatively, D is TRBD2 (6 bases). The CDR3 has 16 amino acids. The germline V gene encodes CDR1 GTSNPN and CDR2 SVGIG (reference sequence). V was shortened by 0 bases and J by 2 bases, with 15 bases between the two germline ends. CDR3 sequence reads: CAWSVQVGSYTDTQYF. In DNA form, the CDR3 reads TGTGCCTGGAGTGTACAGGTCGGGAGTTACACAGATACGCAGTATTTT.

The chain employs TRBV9 and TRBJ2-1; 14 bases agree with TRBD2. With 3 bases clipped from V and 10 bases from J, the junction kept 6 bases outside the gene matches. The germline gives CDR1 SGDLS, CDR2 YYNGEE. The CDR3 totals 15 residues. The CDR3 bases are TGTGCCAGCAGCGAGGGACTAGCGGGAGTGGGCGAGCAGTTCTTC. Protein: CASSEGLAGVGEQFF.

The genes are TRBV11-3 and TRBJ2-1; D might be TRBD1 (7 bases). The V gene's germline CDR1 is SGHNT and CDR2 YENEEA. Deletions cut 8 bases from V and 0 bases from J, with 11 bases between. This CDR3 region has 14 residues. The CDR3 reads CASGRDSSYNEQFF. The CDR3 nucleotides read TGTGCCAGCGGGCGGGACAGCTCCTACAATGAGCAGTTCTTC.

This chain joins TRBV5-6 and TRBJ2-1; D might be TRBD1 or TRBD2, each matching 5 bases. CDR1 SGHDT and CDR2 YYEEEE come from the germline V gene. Trimming shortened V by 4 bases and J by 1 base, and 18 bases separated the two germline ends. This CDR3 contains 17 residues. This chain's CDR3 is CASSGTLMGVSYNEQFF. The CDR3 bases are TGTGCCAGCAGCGGGACCCTAATGGGAGTATCCTACAATGAGCAGTTCTTC.

This clone was counted only a few times. This chain uses TRBV7-2 with TRBJ2-7, with D hard to call. Deletions cut 6 bases from V and 7 bases from J, with 13 bases between. This CDR3 has 12 amino acids. From germline, CDR1 is SGHTA and CDR2 FQGNSA. CDR3 region: CASSLDWGEQYF. CDR3 DNA sequence: TGTGCCAGCAGTCTCGATTGGGGAGAGCAGTACTTC.

V and J are TRBV5-3 and TRBJ2-5, with a possible D match to TRBD2 (5 bases). TRBV5-3 is marked as an open reading frame, function uncertain. This CDR3 comprises 17 residues. V dropped 0 bases and J dropped 5 bases, with 20 bases sitting between them. This CDR3 is CARSLEDLREQGETQYF. In nucleotides, the CDR3 is TGTGCCAGAAGCTTGGAGGACTTACGCGAACAAGGGGAGACCCAGTACTTC.

This chain uses TRBV25-1 with TRBJ2-2, with D possibly being TRBD2 (5 bases). With 5 bases removed from V and 7 bases from J, the gap between germline ends came to 14 bases. The CDR3 has 14 amino acids. From germline, CDR1 is MGHDK and CDR2 SYGVNS. The CDR3 DNA follows: TGTGCCAGCAGTATGACCGACGGAGGCGGGGAGCTGTTTTTT. Translating it yields CASSMTDGGGELFF.

The J gene is TRBJ2-6, the V gene TRBV19; D possibly matches TRBD1 or TRBD2 (6 bases each). This CDR3 has 19 amino acids. With 2 bases removed from V and 0 bases from J, the gap between germline ends came to 17 bases. Per germline, CDR1 LNHDA and CDR2 SQIVND (reference sequence). The CDR3 sequence is CASSIMTGARLSGANVLTF. DNA for the CDR3: TGTGCCAGTAGTATAATGACGGGGGCCCGACTCTCTGGGGCCAACGTCCTGACTTTC.

The chain carries TRBV5-4 and TRBJ1-3; D ambiguous. The CDR3 sequence is 15 residues long. V dropped 1 base and J dropped 0 bases, with 8 bases sitting between them. CDR1 is SGHNT and CDR2 is YYREEE in the germline V gene (reference sequence). CDR3 in amino acids: CASSLQGSSGNTIYF. The CDR3 nucleotides read TGTGCCAGCAGCTTGCAAGGTAGCTCTGGAAACACCATATATTTT.